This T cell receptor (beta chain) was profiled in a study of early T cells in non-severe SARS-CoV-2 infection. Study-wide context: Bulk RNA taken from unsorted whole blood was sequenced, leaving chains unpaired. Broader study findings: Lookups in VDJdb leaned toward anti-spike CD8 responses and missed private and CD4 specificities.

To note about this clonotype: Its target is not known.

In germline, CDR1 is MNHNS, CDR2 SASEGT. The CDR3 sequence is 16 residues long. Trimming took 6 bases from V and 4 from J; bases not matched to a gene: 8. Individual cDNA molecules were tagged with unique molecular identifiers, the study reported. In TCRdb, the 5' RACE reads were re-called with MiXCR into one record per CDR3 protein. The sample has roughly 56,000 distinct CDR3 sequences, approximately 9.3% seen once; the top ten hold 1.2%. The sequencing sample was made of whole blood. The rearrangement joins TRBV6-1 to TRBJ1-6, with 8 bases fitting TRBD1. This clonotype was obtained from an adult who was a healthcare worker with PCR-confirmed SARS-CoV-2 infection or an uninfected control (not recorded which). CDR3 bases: TGTGCCAGCAGCACCGACAGGGGTCCTTATAATTCACCCCTCCACTTT. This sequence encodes CASSTDRGPYNSPLHF.